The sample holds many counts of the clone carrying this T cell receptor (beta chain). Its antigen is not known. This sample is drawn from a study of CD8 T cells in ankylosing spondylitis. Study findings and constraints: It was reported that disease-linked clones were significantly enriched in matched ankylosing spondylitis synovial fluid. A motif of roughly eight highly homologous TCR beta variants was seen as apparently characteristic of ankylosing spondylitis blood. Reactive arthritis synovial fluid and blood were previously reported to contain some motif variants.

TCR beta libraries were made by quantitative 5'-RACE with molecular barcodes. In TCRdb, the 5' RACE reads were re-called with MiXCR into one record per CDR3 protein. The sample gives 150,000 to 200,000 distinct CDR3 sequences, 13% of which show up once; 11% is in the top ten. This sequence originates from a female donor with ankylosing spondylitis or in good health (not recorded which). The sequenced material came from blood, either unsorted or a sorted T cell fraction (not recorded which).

The CDR3 region is CASRTTPGPPYF. CDR3 nucleotides: TGTGCCAGCAGGACTACTCCCGGACCACCGTACTTC. The rearrangement joins TRBV12-3 or TRBV12-4 to TRBJ2-5, with a tentative D call TRBD2 (5 bases). The CDR3 contains 12 residues. V lost 6 bases to trimming and J lost 13 bases, with 18 bases between them.